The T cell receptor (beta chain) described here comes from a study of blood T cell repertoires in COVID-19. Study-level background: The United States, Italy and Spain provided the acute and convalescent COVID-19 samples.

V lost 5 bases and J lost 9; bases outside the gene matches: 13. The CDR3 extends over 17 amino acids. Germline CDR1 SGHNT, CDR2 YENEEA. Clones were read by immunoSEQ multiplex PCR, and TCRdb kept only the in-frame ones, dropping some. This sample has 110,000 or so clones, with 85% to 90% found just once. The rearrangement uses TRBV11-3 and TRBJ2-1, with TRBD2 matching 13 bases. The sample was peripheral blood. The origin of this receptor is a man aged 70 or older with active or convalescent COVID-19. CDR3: CASSPGGGLAGDGEQFF. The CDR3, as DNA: TGTGCCAGCAGCCCCGGGGGCGGACTAGCGGGAGACGGTGAGCAGTTCTTC.